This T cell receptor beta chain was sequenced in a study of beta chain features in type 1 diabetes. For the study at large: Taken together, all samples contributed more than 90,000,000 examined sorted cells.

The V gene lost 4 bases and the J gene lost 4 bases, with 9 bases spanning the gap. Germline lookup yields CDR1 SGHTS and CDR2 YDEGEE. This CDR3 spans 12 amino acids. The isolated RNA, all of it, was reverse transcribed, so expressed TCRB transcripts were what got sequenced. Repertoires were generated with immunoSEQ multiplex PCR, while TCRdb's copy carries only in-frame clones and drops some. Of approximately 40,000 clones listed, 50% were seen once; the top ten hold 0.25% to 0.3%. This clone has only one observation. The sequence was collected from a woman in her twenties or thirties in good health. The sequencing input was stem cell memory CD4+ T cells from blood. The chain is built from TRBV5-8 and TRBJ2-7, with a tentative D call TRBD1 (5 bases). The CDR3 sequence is CASSRQSYEQYF. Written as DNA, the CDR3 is TGTGCCAGCAGCCGACAGTCATACGAGCAGTACTTC.